Shown below are 30 T cell receptor beta chains from a single sample sequenced in a study of blood T cell repertoires in COVID-19. Method: immunoSEQ multiplex PCR; TCRdb's copy keeps in-frame clones and lacks some. Altogether approximately 260,000 clones are present, more than 60% being singletons, with the ten largest covering 4%. Sequencing was done on a sample of peripheral blood. These receptors were taken from a woman aged 35 to 49 with active or convalescent COVID-19.

V and J are TRBV6-5 and TRBJ1-1; TRBD1 aligns across 9 bases. The CDR3 runs 14 residues. Trimming took 4 bases from V and 5 from J; bases not matched to a gene: 5. The germline V gene encodes CDR1 MNHEY and CDR2 SVGAGI. CDR3: CASSLQGAQTEAFF. For the CDR3, the DNA is TGTGCCAGCAGTTTACAGGGGGCGCAAACTGAAGCTTTCTTT.

The V call is TRBV6-2 or TRBV6-3, the J call TRBJ2-2; maybe TRBD2 (6 bases). Trimming removed 2 bases at V and 0 bases at J, with 10 bases between. The CDR3 length is 16 residues. Germline CDR1 and CDR2: MNHEY and SVGEGT. Here the CDR3 reads CASSYRAGTNTGELFF. Written as DNA, the CDR3 is TGTGCCAGCAGTTACCGGGCGGGGACGAACACCGGGGAGCTGTTTTTT.

This clone was seen a handful of times. The chain recombines TRBV20-1 with TRBJ1-6, with 10 nucleotides matching TRBD1. CDR3 length: 18 amino acids. Germline values: CDR1 DFQATT, CDR2 SNEGSKA (reference sequence). After removal of 3 bases from V and 7 bases from J, the junction contained 15 bases not matched to a gene. CDR3 sequence reads: CSASETPGQGYGNSPLHF. CDR3 DNA: TGCAGTGCTAGTGAAACGCCGGGACAGGGGTACGGCAATTCACCCCTCCACTTT.

The chain uses TRBV18 and TRBJ1-3; D is ambiguous. Germline CDR1 is KGHSH and CDR2 is LQKENI. With 0 bases removed from V and 0 bases from J, the gap between germline ends came to 9 bases. This CDR3 is 16 amino acids long. The CDR3 sequence is CASSPPYGNSGNTIYF. DNA of the CDR3: TGTGCCAGCTCACCACCCTACGGTAACTCTGGAAACACCATATATTTT.

About this clone: Additional DNA sequences in this sample encode the identical CDR3. The chain carries TRBV7-3 and TRBJ2-1; 9 bases align to TRBD2. In germline, CDR1 is SGHTA, CDR2 FQGTGA. CDR3 length: 15 residues. Trimming took 3 bases from V and 4 from J; bases not matched to a gene: 4. The CDR3 here is CASSLGAGGYNEQFF. CDR3 DNA sequence: TGTGCCAGCAGCTTGGGAGCGGGGGGTTACAATGAGCAGTTCTTC. Full variable domain (remainder filled in from reference TRBV7-3 and TRBJ2-1): GAGVSQTPSNKVTEKGKYVELRCDPISGHTALYWYRQSLGQGPEFLIYFQGTGAADDSGLPNDRFFAVRPEGSVSTLKIQRTERGDSAVYLCASSLGAGGYNEQFFGPGTRLTVL.

This rearrangement joins TRBV12-3 or TRBV12-4 to TRBJ1-2, with D unresolved. The CDR3 has 13 amino acids. The ends were cut back, 3 bases at V and 8 bases at J, with 13 bases in the middle. The CDR3, as DNA: TGTGCCAGCAGTTTTCGAGGGCAGAGAGGCTACACCTTC. Amino acids: CASSFRGQRGYTF.

This chain uses TRBV3-1 (or the pseudogene TRBV3-2) with TRBJ2-5; D may be TRBD2 (5 bases). The germline V gene has CDR1 LGHDT and CDR2 YNNKEL (reference sequence). The V gene lost 0 bases and the J gene lost 4 bases, with 9 bases spanning the gap. The CDR3 spans 14 residues. CDR3 sequence: CASSQELRGETQYF. The CDR3 coding sequence is TGTGCCAGCAGCCAAGAGCTCCGGGGAGAGACCCAGTACTTC.

The chain carries TRBV18 and TRBJ2-3, with 11 nucleotides matching TRBD2. The J segment lost 2 bases and the V segment lost 4 bases, leaving 11 bases of the junction unmatched. This CDR3 is 18 amino acids long. From germline, CDR1 is KGHSH and CDR2 LQKENI. This chain's CDR3 is CASSQLLTSGAITDTQYF. CDR3 sequence (DNA): TGTGCCAGCTCACAACTCTTGACTAGCGGGGCCATCACAGATACGCAGTATTTT.

This chain connects TRBV7-6 to TRBJ2-7; TRBD1 agrees at 10 bases. The germline gives CDR1 SGHVS, CDR2 FNYEAQ. This CDR3 has 16 amino acids. The trim removed 5 bases at V and 2 bases at J, leaving 9 bases unmatched. The CDR3 region is CASSAAGTGDPYEQYF. The CDR3 nucleotides are TGTGCCAGCAGCGCGGCCGGGACAGGGGACCCCTACGAGCAGTACTTC.

The V and J genes are TRBV7-9 and TRBJ2-2; D might be TRBD2 (6 bases). The CDR3 extends over 16 amino acids. Between the trimmed V and J ends, which lost 0 bases and 6 bases, there was a span of 14 bases. Germline assignment: CDR1 SEHNR and CDR2 FQNEAQ (reference sequence). In DNA, the CDR3 is TGTGCCAGCAGCTTAGCGCTTGGTGGGAGGCCCGGGGAGCTGTTTTTT. Its protein product is CASSLALGGRPGELFF.

This clone was found once. Other DNA sequences of this sample code for an identical CDR3. The chain couples TRBV7-3 to TRBJ2-2; possible D gene TRBD1, 6 bases. Germline CDR1 and CDR2: SGHTA and FQGTGA. Between the trimmed V and J ends, which lost 3 bases and 1 base, there was a span of 6 bases. The CDR3 spans 14 residues. The CDR3 DNA reads TGTGCCAGCAGCTTGGACAGGAACACCGGGGAGCTGTTTTTT. It specifies CASSLDRNTGELFF.

The chain carries TRBV28 and TRBJ1-2; possibly TRBD1 for D (6 bases). This CDR3 comprises 16 residues. Germline V CDR1 and CDR2: MDHEN, SYDVKM. The germline V and J ends were trimmed by 7 bases and 6 bases, with 24 bases remaining between them. The CDR3 DNA reads as TGTGCCAGCAATAGCCGGGACATTTGGAAGGGCCATGGCTACACCTTC. This codes for CASNSRDIWKGHGYTF.

The gene calls are TRBV13 and TRBJ2-2; possibly TRBD1 for D (5 bases). Looked up from germline, CDR1 is PRHDT and CDR2 is FYEKMQ (reference sequence). V was cut by 2 bases and J by 7 bases, with 11 bases left in between. The CDR3 length is 14 residues. CDR3 sequence: CASSLLGVRGELFF. The CDR3 DNA reads as TGTGCCAGCAGCTTATTAGGGGTTCGCGGGGAGCTGTTTTTT.

The CDR3 loop reads CASSPGTVGYGYTF. The CDR3 nucleotides read TGCGCCAGCAGCCCCGGGACAGTGGGCTATGGCTACACCTTC. The V call is TRBV10-1, the J call TRBJ1-2; 7 positions match TRBD1. The CDR3 is 14 residues long. Trimming at V came to 6 bases and at J to 4 bases, leaving 8 bases not matched to a gene. Germline V lookup: CDR1 WNHNN, CDR2 SYGVQD (reference sequence).

This clone was observed a single time. The chain is built from TRBV12-3 or TRBV12-4 and TRBJ1-1; no firm D call. The CDR3 runs 13 residues. The germline V and J ends were trimmed by 2 bases and 6 bases, with 10 bases remaining between them. The CDR3 region has the DNA TGTGCCAGCAGTTTATCGGCAGGCCCTGAAGCTTTCTTT. This gives the protein CASSLSAGPEAFF.

The chain employs TRBV19 and TRBJ1-1; 11 nucleotides agree with TRBD1. The germline V gene has CDR1 LNHDA and CDR2 SQIVND (reference sequence). The CDR3 is made up of 14 amino acids. V trimming: 8 bases; J trimming: 5 bases; junction bases outside the gene matches: 7. The CDR3 reads CASRTGGARTEAFF. The CDR3 DNA is TGTGCCAGTCGGACAGGGGGCGCGCGGACTGAAGCTTTCTTT.

Remarks on this clone: Other DNA sequences from this sample encode an identical CDR3 as well. The rearrangement links TRBV18 to TRBJ1-5, with 12 bases that match TRBD1. The V segment lost 5 bases and the J segment 7 bases; nucleotides outside the gene matches: 6. Germline CDR1 KGHSH, CDR2 LQKENI. CDR3 length: 15 amino acids. CDR3 nucleotides: TGTGCCAGCTCATCGGGACAGGGGGCGGGGCAGCCCCAGCATTTT. Translating gives CASSSGQGAGQPQHF.

Written as DNA, the CDR3 is TGTGCCAGCAGTGTGGAGGACAGGGATCACAATACGCAGTATTTT. Amino acid sequence: CASSVEDRDHNTQYF. The chain couples TRBV2 to TRBJ2-3; 8 bases fit TRBD1. CDR3 size: 15 residues. Germline V gene sequence: CDR1 SNHLY, CDR2 FYNNEI. Trimming took 4 bases from V and 7 from J; bases not matched to a gene: 10.

This clone was counted ten times or more. The chain combines TRBV19 with TRBJ1-1; 8 nucleotides line up with TRBD1. With V trimmed by 5 bases and J by 11 bases, 13 bases remained unmatched. The CDR3 runs to 14 residues. The germline V gene encodes CDR1 LNHDA and CDR2 SQIVND (reference sequence). The CDR3 DNA reads as TGTGCCAGTAGTGCGATCGGGACAGGTCGAGTGGCTTTCTTT. Protein product: CASSAIGTGRVAFF.

This clone was observed at least ten times. The genes are TRBV10-2 and TRBJ1-2; possible D gene TRBD1, 6 bases. Germline V CDR1 and CDR2: WSHSY, SAAADI. V shed 3 bases and J shed 2 bases, with 7 bases lying between them. The CDR3 runs to 13 residues. DNA of the CDR3: TGCGCCAGCAGTGACAGGGGAAACTATGGCTACACCTTC. Its protein product is CASSDRGNYGYTF.

This clone was seen a few times. This chain joins TRBV27 and TRBJ1-2; maybe TRBD1 (6 bases). Per germline, CDR1 MNHEY and CDR2 SMNVEV (reference sequence). Trimming stripped 5 bases from V and 2 bases from J, with 12 bases between. The length of the CDR3 is 14 residues. CDR3 region: CASSPRQDNYGYTF. CDR3 nucleotide sequence: TGTGCCAGCAGTCCCCGACAGGACAACTATGGCTACACCTTC.

The chain joins TRBV9 to TRBJ2-3; a weak D match, TRBD2 (5 bases). V was trimmed by 0 bases and J by 3 bases, leaving 14 bases between them. The CDR3 has 16 amino acids. Germline V CDR1 and CDR2: SGDLS, YYNGEE. In DNA, the CDR3 is TGTGCCAGCAGCGTAGTAGGCGGGCAAGGGACAGATACGCAGTATTTT. Translated: CASSVVGGQGTDTQYF.

The genes are TRBV28 and TRBJ1-5; no firm D call. Germline V gene sequence: CDR1 MDHEN, CDR2 SYDVKM. V dropped 6 bases and J dropped 1 base, with 13 bases sitting between them. The CDR3 loop spans 15 amino acids. CDR3 sequence reads: CASSPVGGSNQPQHF. The CDR3 DNA follows: TGTGCCAGCAGCCCGGTGGGAGGGAGCAATCAGCCCCAGCATTTT. Variable domain in full (rest from reference TRBV28 and TRBJ1-5): DVKVTQSSRYLVKRTGEKVFLECVQDMDHENMFWYRQDPGLGLRLIYFSYDVKMKEKGDIPEGYSVSREKKERFSLILESASTNQTSMYLCASSPVGGSNQPQHFGDGTRLSIL.

This clone was seen only a few times. V is TRBV5-1 and J is TRBJ2-7; D is ambiguous. The ends were cut back, 0 bases at V and 7 bases at J, with 5 bases in the middle. The CDR3 totals 11 residues. The germline V gene encodes CDR1 SGHRS and CDR2 YFSETQ. CDR3 loop: CASSLDREQYF. The CDR3 DNA sequence: TGCGCCAGCAGCTTGGATAGAGAGCAGTACTTC.

This clone was detected only once. CDR3 sequence reads: CASSIEGQGAGANVLTF. The CDR3 DNA is TGTGCCAGTAGTATAGAAGGGCAGGGGGCTGGGGCCAACGTCCTGACTTTC. The chain carries TRBV19 and TRBJ2-6; the match to TRBD1 covers 7 bases. Germline V gives CDR1 LNHDA, CDR2 SQIVND (reference sequence). Germline trimming cut 0 bases from V and 2 bases from J; bases unmatched to any gene: 4. This CDR3 has 17 amino acids.

CDR3 in DNA: TGCAGCGTTGAAGGGGGACTAGCGGGGGGCACAGATACGCAGTATTTT. Translated: CSVEGGLAGGTDTQYF. The V gene is TRBV29-1, the J gene TRBJ2-3, with 14 bases lining up with TRBD2. Germline V CDR1 and CDR2: SQVTM, ANQGSEA. Unmatched junction bases numbered 1, after V lost 1 base and J lost 1 base. The CDR3 is 16 amino acids.

This clone was recorded only once. The J gene is TRBJ1-2, the V gene TRBV6-1; tentatively, D is TRBD1 (6 bases). Germline-derived CDR1 and CDR2 are MNHNS and SASEGT. V shed 2 bases and J shed 7 bases, with 14 bases lying between them. The CDR3 totals 14 residues. CDR3 sequence reads: CASSENRALGGYTF. CDR3 nucleotides: TGTGCCAGCAGTGAAAACAGGGCGTTGGGTGGCTACACCTTC.

This clone was seen more than once but under ten times. The chain couples TRBV18 to TRBJ2-1; the D is unclear. CDR1 KGHSH and CDR2 LQKENI come from the germline V gene. The CDR3 sequence is 14 residues long. Trimming left V 2 bases short and J 6 bases short, with 11 bases between. The CDR3 spells CASSPKADFNEQFF. In DNA form, the CDR3 reads TGTGCCAGCTCACCAAAGGCAGACTTCAATGAGCAGTTCTTC.

This chain links TRBV19 with TRBJ1-5; 11 bases fit TRBD1. With V trimmed by 4 bases and J by 6 bases, 5 bases remained unmatched. Germline-derived CDR1 and CDR2 are LNHDA and SQIVND (reference sequence). There are 15 residues in the CDR3. The CDR3 nucleotides are TGTGCCAGTAGTAGCCCCGGGACAGGGGGTCAGCCCCAGCATTTT. Its translation: CASSSPGTGGQPQHF.

This clone has at least ten counts. The rearrangement links TRBV7-2 to TRBJ1-2; 8 bases agree with TRBD1. The CDR3 spans 14 residues. The V segment lost 5 bases and the J segment 4 bases; nucleotides outside the gene matches: 6. Germline assignment: CDR1 SGHTA and CDR2 FQGNSA. The CDR3: CASSRQGAAYGYTF. CDR3 DNA sequence: TGTGCCAGCAGCCGCCAGGGGGCCGCCTATGGCTACACCTTC.